One and the same sample provided the 18 T cell receptor beta chains below, sequenced in a study of T-cell memory formation after mild COVID-19. TCRdb analysed the 5' RACE reads with MiXCR anew, one entry per CDR3 protein. The sample includes some 150,000 distinct CDR3 sequences, around 15% of them seen just once. Sample: PBMCs or a T cell subset sorted from them (not recorded which). The receptor source for this set is an adult woman who had mild COVID-19 (a few samples of this study predate the infection). Cell type and time point are not known.

This clonotype was seen a handful of times. The chain joins TRBV6-5 to TRBJ2-1, with 9 bases matching TRBD1. The CDR3 extends over 14 amino acids. Germline V gene data show CDR1 as MNHEY and CDR2 as SVGAGI. V was pared by 5 bases and J by 6 bases, with 5 bases of the junction left unmatched. The CDR3 spells CASSPGQGINEQFF. CDR3 in DNA: TGTGCCAGCAGTCCTGGACAGGGGATCAATGAGCAGTTCTTC.

This clonotype showed up just a few times. The chain recombines TRBV27 with TRBJ2-7, with TRBD1 matching 9 bases. Germline CDR1 reads MNHEY; CDR2 reads SMNVEV (reference sequence). There are 15 residues in the CDR3. J was trimmed by 0 bases and V by 5 bases; bases with no gene match: 5. Here the CDR3 DNA reads TGTGCCAGCAGTACAGGGGGCTGGAGCTCCTACGAGCAGTACTTC. This gives the protein CASSTGGWSSYEQYF.

This clonotype has just one count. The chain carries TRBV29-1 and TRBJ2-1, with 7 positions matching TRBD2. The CDR3 spans 13 residues. The germline V gene has CDR1 SQVTM and CDR2 ANQGSEA. With 4 bases clipped from V and 3 bases from J, the junction kept 3 bases outside the gene matches. The CDR3 nucleotides are TGCAGCGTTGCGGGGGGAGTCTACAATGAGCAGTTCTTC. The encoded protein is CSVAGGVYNEQFF.

This clonotype turned up a few times. One end of the junction varies from germline; a read error may be responsible. This chain uses TRBV12-3 or TRBV12-4 with TRBJ1-2; 7 bases fit TRBD1. This CDR3 is 16 amino acids long. The CDR3 region has the DNA TGTGCCAGCAGCTTAGATTTTACAGGGGTTAACTATGGCTACACCTTC. It codes for CASSLDFTGVNYGYTF.

This clonotype was detected a few times. The V call is TRBV9, the J call TRBJ2-1; 10 bases align to TRBD1. Unmatched junction bases numbered 8, after V lost 3 bases and J lost 8 bases. CDR3 length: 15 residues. Germline CDR1 SGDLS, CDR2 YYNGEE. The DNA for the CDR3 is TGTGCCAGCAGCGCCGGAGGCGGGACAGGGGATGAGCAGTTCTTC. Translating it yields CASSAGGGTGDEQFF.

The chain carries TRBV7-9 and TRBJ2-7, with D possibly TRBD2 on 6 matching bases. The CDR3 loop spans 18 amino acids. V was clipped by 1 base and J by 2 bases, with 21 bases between them. Germline V gene data show CDR1 as SEHNR and CDR2 as FQNEAQ (reference sequence). The DNA of the CDR3 is TGTGCCAGCAGCTTAGGTCCCATTCCGGGACTCATGACCTACGAGCAGTACTTC. It encodes CASSLGPIPGLMTYEQYF.

This clonotype occurred a few times. The chain is built from TRBV24-1 and TRBJ1-5, with a possible D match to TRBD1 (5 bases). This CDR3 region has 13 residues. V gave up 1 base and J gave up 11 bases, with 11 bases separating them. CDR1 and CDR2 from the germline V gene are KGHDR and SFDVKD. The CDR3 DNA is TGTGCCACCAGTGATTTTAGAGGGGACTCCCAGCATTTT. Protein product: CATSDFRGDSQHF.

This clonotype occurred a few times. The V and J genes are TRBV25-1 and TRBJ1-1; D unresolved. With 8 bases removed from V and 1 base from J, the gap between germline ends came to 11 bases. The CDR3 sequence is 13 residues long. Germline V gene lookup returns CDR1 MGHDK and CDR2 SYGVNS. The DNA for the CDR3 is TGTGCCAGCGGCCGGATGTCGAACACTGAAGCTTTCTTT. Protein sequence: CASGRMSNTEAFF.

J is TRBJ2-1 and V is TRBV4-2, with TRBD1 identical over 8 bases. Per germline, CDR1 LGHNA and CDR2 YNFKEQ. Trimming at V came to 4 bases and at J to 4 bases, leaving 9 bases not matched to a gene. The CDR3 contains 16 residues. The CDR3 spells CASSPQQGDGYNEQFF. The CDR3 DNA follows: TGTGCCAGCAGCCCGCAACAGGGGGACGGTTACAATGAGCAGTTCTTC.

V gene TRBV12-3 or TRBV12-4 combines with J gene TRBJ1-1; possible D gene TRBD1, 6 bases. V gave up 8 bases and J gave up 4 bases, with 11 bases separating them. This CDR3 has 12 amino acids. Here the CDR3 reads CASSRGATEAFF. In nucleotides, the CDR3 is TGTGCCAGCTCCCGGGGGGCCACTGAAGCTTTCTTT.

The chain recombines TRBV5-1 with TRBJ2-7; D is perhaps TRBD2 (5 bases). The CDR3 runs to 14 residues. Germline V gene lookup returns CDR1 SGHRS and CDR2 YFSETQ. V was shortened by 4 bases and J by 3 bases, with 14 bases between the two germline ends. The CDR3, as DNA: TGCGCCAGCAGCCTAGAGGGTTCCGGCTACGAGCAGTACTTC. Its translation: CASSLEGSGYEQYF.

The CDR3 spells CASSQKGISDLVQREQETQYF. The CDR3 nucleotides are TGTGCCAGTAGCCAAAAGGGGATCTCCGATCTCGTACAGCGTGAGCAAGAGACCCAGTACTTC. This rearrangement joins TRBV19 to TRBJ2-5; perhaps TRBD1 as D (5 bases). Trimming removed 6 bases at V and 2 bases at J, with 34 bases between. The germline V gene encodes CDR1 LNHDA and CDR2 SQIVND (reference sequence). CDR3 length: 21 residues. Complete variable domain (other parts from reference TRBV19 and TRBJ2-5): DGGITQSPKYLFRKEGQNVTLSCEQNLNHDAMYWYRQDPGQGLRLIYYSQIVNDFQKGDIAEGYSVSREKKESFPLTVTSAQKNPTAFYLCASSQKGISDLVQREQETQYFGPGTRLLVL.

By frequency in the sample, this clonotype is medium-sized. The V gene is TRBV4-1, the J gene TRBJ2-2, with 9 bases aligning to TRBD2. The germline gives CDR1 MGHRA, CDR2 YSYEKL. Trimming at V came to 4 bases and at J to 0 bases, leaving 6 bases not matched to a gene. The CDR3 extends over 17 amino acids. CDR3 in DNA: TGCGCCAGCAGCCTCCTCGGACTAGCGTCGAACACCGGGGAGCTGTTTTTT. Translation: CASSLLGLASNTGELFF.

This clonotype was observed a handful of times. The rearrangement links TRBV24-1 to TRBJ1-1; D not certain. Germline lookup yields CDR1 KGHDR and CDR2 SFDVKD. This CDR3 comprises 11 residues. V dropped 10 bases and J dropped 1 base, with 6 bases sitting between them. The CDR3 protein is CATAGNTEAFF. CDR3 sequence (DNA): TGTGCCACAGCTGGGAACACTGAAGCTTTCTTT.

This chain connects TRBV4-1 to TRBJ2-2, with unresolved D. Germline V lookup: CDR1 MGHRA, CDR2 YSYEKL. The CDR3 spans 13 residues. V was trimmed by 4 bases and J by 3 bases, leaving 6 bases between them. CDR3 nucleotides: TGCGCCAGCAGCCCGGACGACACCGGGGAGCTGTTTTTT. Amino acids: CASSPDDTGELFF.

The CDR3 DNA reads as TGTGCCAGCAGCAACCTGGCGGGACAGGTCTACGAGCAGTACTTC. Protein sequence: CASSNLAGQVYEQYF. The chain is built from TRBV7-8 and TRBJ2-7; TRBD1 agrees at 8 bases. CDR3 length: 15 amino acids. CDR1 SGHVS and CDR2 FQNEAQ come from the germline V gene. The ends lost 5 bases at V and 3 bases at J; junction bases unmatched: 9.

This clonotype was seen a handful of times. The V call is TRBV4-3, the J call TRBJ2-2, with a tentative D call TRBD1 (6 bases). The CDR3 covers 14 residues. Germline V gene lookup returns CDR1 LGHNA and CDR2 YSLEER. With 8 bases removed from V and 2 bases from J, the gap between germline ends came to 12 bases. The DNA of the CDR3 is TGCGCCAGCGAGGCGGACAGCAACACCGGGGAGCTGTTTTTT. It yields the protein CASEADSNTGELFF.

The rearrangement uses TRBV12-3 or TRBV12-4 and TRBJ1-1; D perhaps matches TRBD1 (5 bases). This CDR3 is 14 amino acids long. Between the trimmed V and J ends, which lost 3 bases and 1 base, there was a span of 9 bases. The CDR3 region is CASSFGAGNTEAFF. DNA of the CDR3: TGTGCCAGCAGTTTCGGGGCGGGGAACACTGAAGCTTTCTTT.